This T cell receptor (beta chain) was identified during a study of preoperative IRX-2 immunotherapy in early breast cancer. Stated treatment: preoperative locoregional IRX-2 cytokine immunotherapy. This phase Ib study tested locoregional IRX-2 cytokine immunotherapy given before surgery. The data were produced by immunoSEQ multiplex PCR, yet TCRdb's version contains in-frame clones alone and is incomplete. The sample lists roughly 30,000 clones, over 65% occurring once. Germline V CDR1 and CDR2: SGHRS, YFSETQ. Between the trimmed V and J ends, which lost 6 bases and 0 bases, there was a span of 15 bases. The CDR3 consists of 16 residues.

The V gene is TRBV5-1, the J gene TRBJ2-2; D perhaps matches TRBD2 (5 bases). This receptor was taken from a human donor with breast cancer. The sample here was taken from a patient treated with IRX-2 immunotherapy. The DNA for the CDR3 is TGCGCCAGCACGACCAGTGAAGCGGCGAACACCGGGGAGCTGTTTTTT. It yields the protein CASTTSEAANTGELFF.